Following are 3 T cell receptor beta chains from one sample sequenced in a study of T cells after posttransplantation cyclophosphamide. Clones were read by immunoSEQ multiplex PCR, and TCRdb kept only the in-frame ones, dropping some. Here the sample spans roughly 15,000 clones, approximately 78% being singletons. Controls had myeloablative marrow grafts with methotrexate and calcineurin inhibitor, sampled at 1 year. The sequenced sample was PBMCs, obtained 410 to 450 days after allogeneic stem cell transplant with calcineurin inhibitor and methotrexate. These TCRs come from a male patient in his thirties who received an allogeneic stem cell transplant from an unrelated donor, was CMV-positive, and had acute and chronic GVHD. The graft donor may have contributed some T cells.

The gene calls are TRBV19 and TRBJ2-3, with TRBD1 as a possible D gene (6 bases). Trimming cost V 2 bases and J 5 bases, with 11 bases left between them. The CDR3 is made up of 14 amino acids. The germline V gene has CDR1 LNHDA and CDR2 SQIVND (reference sequence). The CDR3 DNA follows: TGTGCCAGTAGTATATCGACAGGCAGAGATACGCAGTATTTT. This gives the protein CASSISTGRDTQYF.

The genes are TRBV7-9 and TRBJ1-1, with D perhaps matching TRBD1 (6 bases). CDR3 length: 13 amino acids. V was trimmed by 1 base and J by 8 bases, leaving 11 bases between them. CDR1 is SEHNR, CDR2 FQNEAQ, per germline (reference sequence). The CDR3 bases are TGTGCCAGCAGCTTAGGGCCCGACAGGGAAGCTTTCTTT. Protein: CASSLGPDREAFF.

The genes are TRBV5-1 and TRBJ2-7, with 8 bases identical to TRBD1. The CDR3 covers 14 residues. Germline V gene lookup returns CDR1 SGHRS and CDR2 YFSETQ. Germline trimming cut 4 bases from V and 3 bases from J; bases unmatched to any gene: 6. CDR3 nucleotides: TGCGCCAGCAGCCCGGGACAGGTCTACTACGAGCAGTACTTC. Protein sequence: CASSPGQVYYEQYF.